This T cell receptor beta chain was captured in a study of CD8+ T cells in alopecia areata. The CDR3 sequence is 12 residues long. Trimming took 0 bases from V and 4 from J, leaving 6 bases between them. CDR1 SQVTM and CDR2 ANQGSEA come from the germline V gene. Worth noting for this clone: No antigen is known for it.

Sample treatment: oral pan-JAK inhibitor, 5-10 mg twice daily. Lesional scalp tissue (obtained by punch biopsy) and peripheral blood were collected from alopecia areata patients. After isolation, RNA underwent reverse transcription to generate cDNA as the sequencing template. Generated by immunoSEQ multiplex PCR, the TCRdb table keeps only in-frame clones and is missing some. The sample has approximately 42,000 clones, 65% seen once. The study, taken as a whole, reports: Persistence of many expanded lesional clones was seen in scalp and blood during tofacitinib. Among the top 100, expanded CD8+ clones were significantly decreased by tofacitinib, as was scalp clonality. Alphabeta T cells residing in normal skin are also sequenced in scalp samples.

The sequence came from a human donor with alopecia areata. V and J are TRBV29-1 and TRBJ1-2, with D possibly matching TRBD1 (6 bases). Sample: CD8+ T cells sorted from blood, taken at week 4, from a patient treated with tofacitinib. In DNA, the CDR3 is TGCAGCGTTGAAGACAGGGGCTATGGCTACACCTTC. It specifies CSVEDRGYGYTF.